Given below is one T cell receptor (beta chain) in context. There is no known antigen for this receptor. Per-base quality was not reported, and no clone a single base away is much larger than it. These data originate in a study of blood T cell repertoires in COVID-19 (dated by TCRdb to about 2020). At the level of the whole study: Collaborator samples came from the United States, Italy and Spain and covered acute and convalescent phases of COVID-19. The repertoires were released in a freely available public database meant as a resource for research on the immune response to SARS-CoV-2. The material from the prospective study consisted of cDNA or gDNA derived from T cells, B-cell-depleted T cells, or PBMCs. Samples came from the ongoing ImmuneRACE study (first 160 participants) plus 1,254 subjects from 6 global collaborators. Subjects who had been exposed to COVID-19, were actively infected with it, or had recovered from it provided the deeply sampled blood TCRbeta repertoires that made up the dataset. A de-identified subject ID, COVID-19 status, age in years and sex were almost always included in the sample metadata. Where available, HLA class I and class II types were obtained from metadata supplied by the sample provider rather than from assay-based typing.

Inclusive of the bounding cysteine and phenylalanine, the CDR3 is 15 residues long. Here the CDR3 DNA is all that survives: 45 bases in frame from base 1. From the germline V gene, CDR1 is ENHRY and CDR2 is SYGVKD. For this chain, trimming is 6 bases at the V end and 2 bases at the J end, and the number of junction bases without a gene match is 4. Study-wide conclusions, independent of this receptor: How much clinical and demographic metadata was included differed by source and by participant, and the metadata was provided uncurated.

TCRbeta CDR3 regions were amplified from genomic DNA by means of the immunoSEQ Assay, a bias-controlled multiplex PCR. In the paper's pipeline: The number of nucleated cells in each sample was estimated from the amplification of reference gene primers within the assay. To quantify the absolute abundance of each unique TCRbeta CDR3 rearrangement, sequence reads were collapsed and filtered. For each sample, productive Simpson clonality was calculated as the square root of Simpson's diversity index over productive rearrangements. In its TCRdb copy, this immuneACCESS table keeps in-frame sequences only and misses some clones. Where compared with another copy, unresolved V genes explain less than half of these, and the others have no known cause. V and J calls and clone size are copied from that table; D and trimming were computed from the DNA. The sample includes hundreds of thousands of clones, with 88% observed a single time. The ten largest clones add up to under 0.95% of the sample.

Collaborating institutions collected whole blood in K2EDTA tubes following their own protocols. For TCRbeta analysis, collaborator samples were shipped as frozen whole blood, as isolated PBMCs, or as DNA extracted from either sample type. Material: peripheral blood. The sequence joins TRBV10-3 to TRBJ1-6, and 7 bases in between align with TRBD1. The receptor comes from a woman in her twenties or thirties with acute or convalescent COVID-19. The sequenced DNA is TGTGCCATCAGCACACAGGGGCCCTATAATTCACCCCTCCACTTT. The resulting protein is CAISTQGPYNSPLHF.